The 27 T cell receptor beta chains in this list originate from one sample, sequenced in a study of CD8+ T cells in alopecia areata. RNA, once extracted, was reverse transcribed into cDNA for use as the sequencing template. Clones were sequenced by immunoSEQ multiplex PCR, and TCRdb holds only the in-frame ones, with some missing. The table lists some 100,000 clones, roughly 58% of them singletons. As for treatment: oral pan-JAK inhibitor, 5-10 mg twice daily. Material: CD8+ T cells sorted from blood, obtained at week 4, from a patient treated with tofacitinib. These receptors were collected from a human donor with alopecia areata.

V and J are TRBV7-2 and TRBJ2-7; unclear D gene. V lost 6 bases to trimming and J lost 2 bases, with 11 bases between them. This CDR3 has 13 amino acids. In germline, CDR1 is SGHTA, CDR2 FQGNSA. The CDR3 bases are TGTGCCAGCAGGGATGGCGGAACCTACGAGCAGTACTTC. Its protein product is CASRDGGTYEQYF.

CDR3 coding DNA: TGTGCCAGCAGTGAATTTGGTGGGAATGAGCAGTTCTTC. Residues: CASSEFGGNEQFF. The rearrangement joins TRBV2 to TRBJ2-1; D ambiguous. With 2 bases removed from V and 7 bases from J, the gap between germline ends came to 9 bases. Germline assignment: CDR1 SNHLY and CDR2 FYNNEI. The CDR3 is made up of 13 amino acids.

V gene TRBV29-1 combines with J gene TRBJ1-2, with D maybe TRBD1 (5 bases). The V end lost 0 bases, the J end lost 9 bases, and 11 bases lay between the germline ends. CDR3 length: 12 residues. Germline loops: CDR1 SQVTM, CDR2 ANQGSEA. The CDR3 protein is CSVEEVGPSYTF. CDR3 bases: TGCAGCGTTGAAGAGGTGGGACCGAGCTACACCTTC.

The V gene is TRBV27, the J gene TRBJ2-3, with 13 bases lining up with TRBD2. CDR3 size: 16 residues. After removal of 5 bases from V and 5 bases from J, the junction contained 7 bases not matched to a gene. Germline V gene data show CDR1 as MNHEY and CDR2 as SMNVEV (reference sequence). The CDR3 here is CASSPLAGGPGDTQYF. The CDR3 DNA reads as TGTGCCAGCAGTCCACTAGCGGGGGGGCCTGGAGATACGCAGTATTTT.

This chain uses TRBV27 with TRBJ1-2, with D possibly TRBD1 on 6 matching bases. Germline-derived CDR1 and CDR2 are MNHEY and SMNVEV (reference sequence). V was shortened by 0 bases and J by 8 bases, with 16 bases between the two germline ends. CDR3 length equals 15 residues. The CDR3: CASSLSTGGIRGYTF. The CDR3 DNA is TGTGCCAGCAGTTTATCGACCGGGGGCATTCGGGGCTACACCTTC.

The V gene is TRBV29-1, the J gene TRBJ1-1; D ambiguous. The CDR3 length is 10 residues. Trimming took 7 bases from V and 6 from J, leaving 9 bases between them. Germline V gene data show CDR1 as SQVTM and CDR2 as ANQGSEA. CDR3 sequence (DNA): TGCAGCGCCCCCTCGCCTGAAGCTTTCTTT. This translates into CSAPSPEAFF.

This clone has a handful of counts. The chain employs TRBV29-1 and TRBJ2-1, with TRBD1 matching 9 bases. CDR3 length: 12 residues. V dropped 4 bases and J dropped 7; count of bases not matched to a gene: 2. CDR1 is SQVTM, CDR2 ANQGSEA, per germline. The CDR3 nucleotides are TGCAGCGTTGGGGGGACAGGGAATGAGCAGTTCTTC. Translated: CSVGGTGNEQFF.

This chain links TRBV27 with TRBJ2-1; 8 nucleotides match TRBD1. CDR3 length: 15 residues. Per the germline V gene, CDR1 is MNHEY and CDR2 is SMNVEV (reference sequence). The V gene end was trimmed by 7 bases and the J gene end by 1 base; junction bases not matched to a gene: 6. For the CDR3, the DNA is TGTGCCAGCACAAAGGACAGGGATTCCTACAATGAGCAGTTCTTC. Encoded protein: CASTKDRDSYNEQFF.

This rearrangement joins TRBV29-1 to TRBJ1-1; D is possibly TRBD1 (5 bases). This CDR3 comprises 14 residues. Trimming cost V 3 bases and J 6 bases, with 17 bases left between them. The germline V gene encodes CDR1 SQVTM and CDR2 ANQGSEA. CDR3 sequence: CSVDTPRTGAEAFF. The DNA for the CDR3 is TGCAGCGTTGATACCCCGAGAACGGGGGCTGAAGCTTTCTTT.

This chain connects TRBV7-9 to TRBJ2-3, with 9 bases lining up with TRBD1. V was clipped by 7 bases and J by 5 bases; unmatched bases: 7. Germline CDR1 is SEHNR and CDR2 is FQNEAQ (reference sequence). This CDR3 region has 14 residues. CDR3 in DNA: TGTGCCAGCATGGGGGGACAGGGAATAGATACGCAGTATTTT. This gives the protein CASMGGQGIDTQYF. Combining the CDR3 with reference TRBV7-9 and TRBJ2-3 gives the whole variable domain DTGVSQNPRHKITKRGQNVTFRCDPISEHNRLYWYRQTLGQGPEFLTYFQNEAQLEKSRLLSDRFSAERPKGSFSTLEIQRTEQGDSAMYLCASMGGQGIDTQYFGPGTRLTVL.

The V call is TRBV29-1, the J call TRBJ1-2; 9 bases agree with TRBD1. J lost 4 bases, V lost 5 bases, and 5 bases had no gene match. The CDR3 contains 13 residues. The germline CDR1 and CDR2 sequences are SQVTM and ANQGSEA. CDR3 residues: CSVTGTGLYGYTF. CDR3 coding DNA: TGCAGCGTTACCGGGACAGGGCTCTATGGCTACACCTTC.

The chain combines TRBV5-6 with TRBJ2-1; D ambiguous. The germline V gene encodes CDR1 SGHDT and CDR2 YYEEEE. The CDR3 covers 13 residues. V was trimmed by 4 bases and J by 5 bases, leaving 10 bases between them. In nucleotides, the CDR3 is TGTGCCAGCAGCACCAACATGGACAATGAGCAGTTCTTC. Amino acid sequence: CASSTNMDNEQFF.

The J gene is TRBJ2-3, the V gene TRBV30; unclear D gene. V was trimmed by 4 bases and J by 2 bases, leaving 10 bases between them. From germline, CDR1 is GTSNPN and CDR2 SVGIG (reference sequence). CDR3 length equals 13 residues. Here the CDR3 DNA reads TGTGCCTGGACTAGTTCCTACACAGATACGCAGTATTTT. Translating it yields CAWTSSYTDTQYF. Supplemented by reference TRBV30 and TRBJ2-3, the full variable domain reads SQTIHQWPATLVQPVGSPLSLECTVEGTSNPNLYWYRQAAGRGLQLLFYSVGIGQISSEVPQNLSASRPQDRQFILSSKKLLLSDSGFYLCAWTSSYTDTQYFGPGTRLTVL.

The table lists this clone with a few counts. The V call is TRBV2, the J call TRBJ2-1, with D hard to call. The CDR3 is made up of 11 amino acids. The germline V gene encodes CDR1 SNHLY and CDR2 FYNNEI. Trimming took 9 bases from V and 6 from J, leaving 9 bases between them. CDR3 protein: CAREVSNEQFF. CDR3 nucleotide sequence: TGTGCCAGAGAGGTTTCCAATGAGCAGTTCTTC.

In its sample, this clone was seen once. The J gene is TRBJ2-7, the V gene TRBV29-1; 9 nucleotides align to TRBD1. V shed 7 bases, J shed 3 bases, and the junction held 7 bases outside the gene matches. CDR3 length: 13 amino acids. The V gene's germline CDR1 is SQVTM and CDR2 ANQGSEA. CDR3 nucleotide sequence: TGCAGCGCCGCCCGGGACAGGGTCTACGAGCAGTACTTC. Its protein is CSAARDRVYEQYF.

This chain links TRBV7-2 with TRBJ2-1; no clear D. Germline V CDR1 and CDR2: SGHTA, FQGNSA. V was pared by 1 base and J by 5 bases, with 6 bases between. There are 13 residues in the CDR3. The CDR3 region is CASSLGIDNEQFF. In nucleotides, the CDR3 is TGTGCCAGCAGCTTAGGGATAGACAATGAGCAGTTCTTC.

The rearrangement links TRBV29-1 to TRBJ2-7; 8 bases fit TRBD1. The germline CDR1 and CDR2 sequences are SQVTM and ANQGSEA. The J segment lost 2 bases and the V segment lost 6 bases, leaving 6 bases of the junction unmatched. This CDR3 contains 13 residues. The CDR3 here is CSVGAGQAYEQYF. In DNA, the CDR3 is TGCAGCGTGGGGGCGGGACAGGCCTACGAGCAGTACTTC.

This clone was counted a few times. The chain has TRBV28 and TRBJ2-7; D gene ambiguous. This CDR3 has 15 amino acids. The germline V gene has CDR1 MDHEN and CDR2 SYDVKM. Between the trimmed V and J ends, which lost 4 bases and 3 bases, there was a span of 16 bases. Here the CDR3 reads CASSSPRRAHYEQYF. The CDR3 bases are TGTGCCAGCAGTTCCCCCCGACGGGCTCACTACGAGCAGTACTTC.

This clone was recorded a few times. The chain couples TRBV30 to TRBJ2-3; perhaps D is TRBD1 or TRBD2 (5 bases each). Germline V lookup: CDR1 GTSNPN, CDR2 SVGIG (reference sequence). The CDR3 runs 14 residues. V dropped 5 bases and J dropped 1 base, with 13 bases sitting between them. CDR3 loop: CAWQRGRGTDTQYF. In DNA, the CDR3 is TGTGCCTGGCAGAGGGGCAGGGGCACAGATACGCAGTATTTT. Supplemented by reference TRBV30 and TRBJ2-3, the full variable domain reads SQTIHQWPATLVQPVGSPLSLECTVEGTSNPNLYWYRQAAGRGLQLLFYSVGIGQISSEVPQNLSASRPQDRQFILSSKKLLLSDSGFYLCAWQRGRGTDTQYFGPGTRLTVL.

This clone appeared once. The rearrangement joins TRBV27 to TRBJ2-7; 8 bases line up with TRBD1. The CDR3 consists of 14 residues. The ends lost 2 bases at V and 3 bases at J; junction bases unmatched: 3. Per the germline V gene, CDR1 is MNHEY and CDR2 is SMNVEV (reference sequence). The CDR3 sequence: CASSLRDRNYEQYF. The CDR3, as DNA: TGTGCCAGCAGTTTAAGGGACAGGAACTACGAGCAGTACTTC.

The chain joins TRBV30 to TRBJ2-1, with a weak D call TRBD1 (6 bases). The CDR3 loop spans 11 amino acids. CDR1 and CDR2 from the germline V gene are GTSNPN and SVGIG (reference sequence). Trimming removed 4 bases from V and 8 bases from J, with 9 bases in between. The CDR3 DNA reads as TGTGCCTGGACCACAGGGTATGAGCAGTTCTTC. It yields the protein CAWTTGYEQFF.

Worth noting for this clone: The same CDR3 can be traced to other DNA sequences in this sample. The chain links TRBV30 to TRBJ2-7; TRBD2 might be the D (6 bases). The V and J ends lost 5 bases and 3 bases respectively, with 8 bases between them. This CDR3 is 11 amino acids long. The germline gives CDR1 GTSNPN, CDR2 SVGIG (reference sequence). The CDR3 protein is CAWGTDYEQYF. CDR3 coding DNA: TGTGCCTGGGGGACTGACTACGAGCAGTACTTC.

J is TRBJ2-2 and V is TRBV7-9; D unresolved. The CDR3 extends over 14 amino acids. Per the germline V gene, CDR1 is SEHNR and CDR2 is FQNEAQ (reference sequence). The V end lost 5 bases, the J end lost 3 bases, and 10 bases lay between the germline ends. Here the CDR3 DNA reads TGTGCCAGCAGCCCCCGGTTAGACACCGGGGAGCTGTTTTTT. Translating gives CASSPRLDTGELFF.

The rearrangement joins TRBV29-1 to TRBJ2-2, with D unclear. V lost 6 bases to trimming and J lost 4 bases, with 9 bases between them. In germline, CDR1 is SQVTM, CDR2 ANQGSEA. The CDR3 is 12 amino acids. This chain's CDR3 is CSVPWSTGELFF. The CDR3 DNA sequence: TGCAGCGTCCCGTGGAGCACCGGGGAGCTGTTTTTT.

The J gene is TRBJ1-5, the V gene TRBV15; D gene unclear. CDR1 is LNHNV, CDR2 YYDKDF, per germline (reference sequence). The CDR3 runs 15 residues. V lost 1 base and J 3 bases, leaving 10 bases between the germline ends. CDR3 in DNA: TGTGCCACCAGCAGAGTGCCACCTCACAATCAGCCCCAGCATTTT. The encoded protein is CATSRVPPHNQPQHF.

V and J are TRBV30 and TRBJ1-2, with D tentatively TRBD1 (6 bases). In germline, CDR1 is GTSNPN, CDR2 SVGIG (reference sequence). The germline V and J ends were trimmed by 6 bases and 0 bases, with 14 bases remaining between them. The CDR3 runs to 14 residues. The CDR3 protein is CACSTGNPNYGYTF. In DNA form, the CDR3 reads TGTGCCTGCTCGACAGGAAATCCTAACTATGGCTACACCTTC.

The chain carries TRBV2 and TRBJ2-4; 7 bases are shared with TRBD1. The ends lost 8 bases at V and 13 bases at J; junction bases unmatched: 5. Per germline, CDR1 SNHLY and CDR2 FYNNEI. The CDR3 loop spans 10 amino acids. The CDR3 loop is CASRDREQYF. The CDR3 bases are TGTGCCAGCCGAGACAGGGAACAGTACTTC.